This T cell receptor beta chain was observed in a study of vaccination effects on CD4 cells after COVID-19. Study context: PBMC were cultured at around 2 million per well with approximately 9 IU/ml IL-2 and 9 to 10 ug/ml peptides.

The repertoire was sequenced with immunoSEQ multiplex PCR; TCRdb's copy has only in-frame clones and lacks some. Among some 40,000 clones listed, less than 85% were seen once. Investigators separated out CD4+ T cells once approximately 10 days of culture had passed. This person caught SARS-CoV-2 sometime from March to December 2020, and PCR testing confirmed the infection. Two doses of either BNT162b2 or mRNA-1273 were given to each participant. Worth noting for this clone: Its antigen remains unidentified.

The CDR3 is made up of 18 amino acids. V was clipped by 1 base and J by 7 bases; unmatched bases: 15. Per the germline V gene, CDR1 is MNHEY and CDR2 is SMNVEV (reference sequence). The receptor's source is a human donor who had a prior SARS-CoV-2 infection. The source was CD4+ T cells from PBMCs cultured without peptide, collected after COVID-19 vaccination. The J gene is TRBJ2-3, the V gene TRBV27, with 9 bases matching TRBD1. Here the CDR3 reads CASSLLYRDRAALHTQYF. In DNA form, the CDR3 reads TGTGCCAGCAGTTTATTATACAGGGACAGGGCGGCCCTACATACGCAGTATTTT.